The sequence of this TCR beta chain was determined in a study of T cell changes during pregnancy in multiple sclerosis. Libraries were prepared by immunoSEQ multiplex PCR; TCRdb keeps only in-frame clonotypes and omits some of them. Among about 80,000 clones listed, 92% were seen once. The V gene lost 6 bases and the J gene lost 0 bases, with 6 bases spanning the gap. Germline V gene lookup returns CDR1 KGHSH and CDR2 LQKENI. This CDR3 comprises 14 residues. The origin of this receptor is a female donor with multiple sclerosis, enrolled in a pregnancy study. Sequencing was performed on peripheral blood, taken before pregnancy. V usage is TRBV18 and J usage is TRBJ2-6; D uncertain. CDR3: CASSHSSGANVLTF. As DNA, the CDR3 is TGTGCCAGCTCCCACAGCTCTGGGGCCAACGTCCTGACTTTC.